This T cell receptor (beta chain) came from a study of cytomegalovirus exposure and HLA in healthy donors. Study results and limitations: Associated with cytomegalovirus, according to the listing, were about 160 TCR beta chains. By a later analysis, the bulk of CMV-associated TCR beta chains appeared HLA-restricted. Several of the most significant clusters appeared, in a later analysis, to be linked to common viral pathogens.

On this clone itself: Its antigen is undetermined.

It was with 60 Vbeta and 13 Jbeta primers that the PCR ran. Profiling relied on immunoSEQ multiplex PCR, and the TCRdb table lists in-frame clones only, not all of them. The profile covers 200,000 or so clones, with more than 70% appearing a single time and approximately 0.26% taken by the ten largest. Trimming stripped 2 bases from V and 6 bases from J, with 18 bases between. The CDR3 is made up of 16 amino acids. Per germline, CDR1 SGDLS and CDR2 YYNGEE. The source of this sequence is a boy between 5 and 17 years old in good health and CMV-seronegative. The sequencing input was PBMCs. This chain connects TRBV9 to TRBJ1-5; D is unresolved. DNA for the CDR3: TGTGCCAGCAGCGTTCTTTTTTGGCCGGGGAGTCAGCCCCAGCATTTT. This encodes CASSVLFWPGSQPQHF. Full variable domain (outside the CDR3, taken from reference TRBV9 and TRBJ1-5): DSGVTQTPKHLITATGQRVTLRCSPRSGDLSVYWYQQSLDQGLQFLIQYYNGEERAKGNILERFSAQQFPDLHSELNLSSLELGDSALYFCASSVLFWPGSQPQHFGDGTRLSIL.